A single sample is the source of the 11 T cell receptor beta chains below, sequenced in a study of tumor-infiltrating lymphocytes in primary liver carcinoma. From 450 to 550 ng total RNA, TCR beta cDNA was generated with a primer in the constant region. Employing slightly modified ARM-PCR, three nested multiplex PCR rounds were run, and these gave rise to the TCR beta libraries. For approximately 11 cycles apiece, the opening two PCR rounds ran with TRBV1-TRBV30 forward primers and a C-beta reverse primer. Via MiXCR, TCRdb re-called the multiplex PCR reads, giving one row per CDR3 protein. The sample lists more than 70,000 distinct CDR3 sequences; 69% were seen once. For each extraction, RNA and DNA were obtained together from about 20-30 mg of unsorted bulk tissue. The sequenced material came from tumor-adjacent normal liver tissue. The receptors were sampled from a man in his forties with primary liver carcinoma and hepatitis B virus infection.

In its sample, this clonotype was seen once. An end of the junction differs from the germline gene, which may be a read error. CDR3 coding DNA: TGCGCCAGTAGCGGGCAGTTCAACACTGAAGTTTTCTTT. Translated: CASSGQFNTEVFF. The chain is built from TRBV6-5 and TRBJ1-1; D not certain. Looked up from germline, CDR1 is MNHEY and CDR2 is SVGAGI. The length of the CDR3 is 13 residues.

In regard to this clonotype: Without the conserved terminal phenylalanine or tryptophan, this CDR3 likely stems from a read error. The chain employs TRBV7-8 and TRBJ2-1; D perhaps matches TRBD2 (5 bases). This CDR3 spans 18 amino acids. Trimming stripped 5 bases from V and 0 bases from J, with 20 bases between. The germline V gene has CDR1 SGHVS and CDR2 FQNEAQ. CDR3 residues: CASSPLGGSAISYNEQFL. DNA for the CDR3: TGTGCCAGCAGCCCGCTAGGAGGCTCAGCGATCTCCTACAATGAGCAGTTCTTA.

Comments on this clonotype: One end of the junction does not line up with germline, which may come from a read error. J is TRBJ2-7 and V is TRBV29-1; D perhaps matches TRBD2 (5 bases). CDR3 size: 12 residues. Looked up from germline, CDR1 is SQVTM and CDR2 is ANQGSEA. The CDR3 nucleotides read TGCAGTGTTGAGGTCGGGGTGGGCGAGCAGTACTTC. Amino acid sequence: CSVEVGVGEQYF.

Points on this clonotype: An end of the junction does not agree with germline; a read error may underlie this. CDR3 nucleotide sequence: TGCGCCAGCAGCCAATATGACAGCCTAGCTAAAAACATTCAGCACTTC. It codes for CASSQYDSLAKNIQHF. The chain combines TRBV4-3 with TRBJ2-4; D may match TRBD1 or TRBD2 (5 bases each). The CDR3 is 16 residues long. Per the germline V gene, CDR1 is LGHNA and CDR2 is YSLEER.

To note about this clonotype: A much bigger clone sits one base away, suggesting this may be a read error. This chain joins TRBV29-1 and TRBJ2-1; 8 bases map to TRBD1. In germline, CDR1 is SQVTM, CDR2 ANQGSEA. The CDR3 consists of 15 residues. The CDR3 is CSAPVPDRAYHEQFF. The DNA for the CDR3 is TGCAGCGCCCCGGTCCCGGACAGGGCCTACCATGAGCAGTTCTTC.

This clonotype was detected a few times. The rearrangement links TRBV6-5 to TRBJ2-6; 7 bases are shared with TRBD1. Germline V gene lookup returns CDR1 MNHEY and CDR2 SVGAGI. With V trimmed by 6 bases and J by 0 bases, 2 bases remained unmatched. The CDR3 contains 15 residues. The CDR3, as DNA: TGTGCCAGCAGATACAGGGGCTCTGGGGCCAACGTCCTGACTTTC. It encodes CASRYRGSGANVLTF.

Remarks on this clonotype: Sequence at one end of the junction differs from germline and may be a read error. The rearrangement links TRBV11-2 to TRBJ2-2; no clear D. The CDR3 totals 13 residues. Germline values: CDR1 SGHAT, CDR2 FQNNGV. For the CDR3, the DNA is TGTGCCACCAGCTTACATTACACCGCGGAGCTGTTTTTT. Its protein is CATSLHYTAELFF.

In the case of this clonotype: An end of the junction does not agree with germline; a read error may underlie this. This chain joins TRBV5-6 and TRBJ2-3, with 12 bases lining up with TRBD1. This CDR3 spans 14 amino acids. CDR1 is SGHDT, CDR2 YYEEEE, per germline. CDR3 bases: TGTACCAGCAGCGACGGGACAGGGGGCAATATGCAGTATTTT. Translated, it gives CTSSDGTGGNMQYF.

J is TRBJ2-1 and V is TRBV12-3 or TRBV12-4; no definite D call. The CDR3 is 15 amino acids. Trimming removed 3 bases at V and 5 bases at J, with 14 bases between. The DNA of the CDR3 is TGTGCCAGCAGTTTGCTCCGGAGCCTAGACAATGAGCAGTTCTTC. Translation gives CASSLLRSLDNEQFF.

This clonotype was recorded once. Since the CDR3 does not end with the conserved phenylalanine or tryptophan, this likely comes from a read error. The gene calls are TRBV11-2 and TRBJ2-7; D possibly uses TRBD1 or TRBD2 (5 bases each). The CDR3 totals 14 residues. Per the germline V gene, CDR1 is SGHAT and CDR2 is FQNNGV. CDR3 sequence: CASSIGTAAYDQYL. The CDR3 DNA reads TGCGCCAGCAGCATAGGGACGGCAGCCTACGACCAGTACCTC.

This clonotype was detected a few times. Germline and junction disagree at one end, which may indicate a read error. V and J are TRBV11-2 and TRBJ2-1; D not certain. CDR3 size: 13 residues. The germline gives CDR1 SGHAT, CDR2 FQNNGV. CDR3 coding DNA: TGTACCAGCAGCTTAAATATTCGCGATGAGCAGTTCTTC. The encoded protein is CTSSLNIRDEQFF.